This passage covers 30 T cell receptor beta chains from one sample sequenced in a study of OX40 agonist ivuxolimab in advanced cancers. Receptors were amplified or captured by the immunoSEQ multiplex PCR assay. TCRdb stores this immuneACCESS table with in-frame sequences only. Part of the clones is absent; in the studies checked, under half of the shortfall reflects unresolved V genes, and no reason is known for the rest. The sample yields tens of thousands of clones; about nine tenths were counted once. The top ten constitute 13% to 15% of the sample. The sequences come from CD4+ or CD8+ T cells sorted from blood, collected in a trial of the OX40 agonist ivuxolimab. All receptors come from an adult with an advanced solid tumor such as melanoma, head and neck, liver or kidney cancer.

The chain combines TRBV12-5 with TRBJ1-2; tentative D call: TRBD1 (6 bases). The germline CDR1 and CDR2 sequences are LGHNT and FRNRAP. V dropped 3 bases and J dropped 0 bases, with 14 bases sitting between them. This CDR3 spans 16 amino acids. CDR3 protein: CASGFRTVLSNYGYTF. Written as DNA, the CDR3 is TGTGCTAGTGGTTTCCGGACAGTACTTTCTAACTATGGCTACACCTTC.

This rearrangement joins TRBV6-5 to TRBJ2-1, with 7 positions matching TRBD2. The length of the CDR3 is 13 residues. Per the germline V gene, CDR1 is MNHEY and CDR2 is SVGAGI. After removal of 6 bases from V and 6 bases from J, the junction contained 5 bases not matched to a gene. The CDR3 protein is CASRATSANEQFF. The CDR3 region has the DNA TGTGCCAGCAGAGCTACTAGCGCCAATGAGCAGTTCTTC.

This clone came up a few times. The chain joins TRBV4-3 to TRBJ2-1; no clear D gene. Trimming removed 0 bases from V and 4 bases from J, with 10 bases in between. Germline loops: CDR1 LGHNA, CDR2 YSLEER. The CDR3 length is 15 residues. CDR3 in DNA: TGCGCCAGCAGCCAAGAAACCGAGGCATACAATGAGCAGTTCTTC. Protein product: CASSQETEAYNEQFF.

This chain uses TRBV4-1 with TRBJ2-1; 8 bases are a match to TRBD2. The CDR3 is 14 amino acids. J gave up 9 bases and V 4 bases, and 8 bases lay outside the gene matches. CDR1 is MGHRA and CDR2 is YSYEKL in the germline V gene. The CDR3 loop reads CASSPLREASEQFF. CDR3 coding DNA: TGCGCCAGCAGCCCCCTGCGGGAGGCTTCTGAGCAGTTCTTC.

The rearrangement uses TRBV19 and TRBJ2-7; TRBD2 matches 13 bases. The CDR3 consists of 16 residues. Germline V lookup: CDR1 LNHDA, CDR2 SQIVND (reference sequence). The J segment lost 2 bases and the V segment lost 5 bases, leaving 6 bases of the junction unmatched. For the CDR3, the DNA is TGTGCCAGTAGTGCCCAACTAGCGGGAGGGCCCTACGAGCAGTACTTC. The encoded protein is CASSAQLAGGPYEQYF. Supplemented by reference TRBV19 and TRBJ2-7, the full variable domain reads DGGITQSPKYLFRKEGQNVTLSCEQNLNHDAMYWYRQDPGQGLRLIYYSQIVNDFQKGDIAEGYSVSREKKESFPLTVTSAQKNPTAFYLCASSAQLAGGPYEQYFGPGTRLTVT.

V and J are TRBV11-2 and TRBJ2-7; 7 nucleotides align to TRBD1. V lost 5 bases, J lost 6 bases, and 7 bases stayed unmatched. The CDR3 length is 13 residues. The germline gives CDR1 SGHAT, CDR2 FQNNGV. CDR3 DNA: TGTGCCAGCAGCACAGGGACAGCCGGCGAGCAGTACTTC. Residues: CASSTGTAGEQYF.

A single count supports this clone. CDR3 amino acids: CASSKRAKPPGELFF. CDR3 DNA sequence: TGTGCCAGCAGCAAAAGGGCTAAACCCCCCGGGGAGCTGTTTTTT. The chain couples TRBV21-1 to TRBJ2-2. TRBV21-1 is an annotated pseudogene. The CDR3 loop spans 15 amino acids.

J is TRBJ1-5 and V is TRBV15; no firm D call. The length of the CDR3 is 15 residues. Germline V gives CDR1 LNHNV, CDR2 YYDKDF (reference sequence). V was shortened by 1 base and J by 2 bases, with 9 bases between the two germline ends. The CDR3 coding sequence is TGTGCCACCAGCAGAGGGGCGGGTGGCAATCAGCCCCAGCATTTT. It translates to CATSRGAGGNQPQHF.

The genes are TRBV23-1 and TRBJ2-2, with TRBD2 identical over 7 bases. Being an ORF, TRBV23-1 has a function that is uncertain. CDR3 size: 17 residues. Trimming took 2 bases from V and 8 from J; bases not matched to a gene: 14. CDR3 bases: TGCGCCAGCAGTCAACTCACCTACTGCGGGAGAGAAGGGGAGCTGTTTTTT. Encoded protein: CASSQLTYCGREGELFF.

The chain joins TRBV5-8 to TRBJ2-1; TRBD1 matches at 11 bases. The CDR3 length is 17 residues. Losses at the gene ends were 2 bases for V and 3 bases for J; bases not matched to a gene: 7. Germline V gene lookup returns CDR1 SGHTS and CDR2 YDEGEE. This CDR3 reads CASSFRTGGIYYNEQFF. The CDR3 region has the DNA TGTGCCAGCAGCTTCAGGACAGGGGGCATCTACTACAATGAGCAGTTCTTC. Filled out from reference TRBV5-8 and TRBJ2-1, the complete variable domain reads EAGVTQSPTHLIKTRGQQATLRCSPISGHTSVYWYQQALGLGLQFLLWYDEGEERNRGNFPPRFSGRQFPNYSSELNVNALELEDSALYLCASSFRTGGIYYNEQFFGPGTRLTVL.

The chain couples TRBV28 to TRBJ2-1; D uncertain. V lost 1 base to trimming and J lost 6 bases, with 10 bases between them. Germline CDR1 reads MDHEN; CDR2 reads SYDVKM. The CDR3 runs to 14 residues. CDR3 amino acids: CASSLFDGRNEQFF. The DNA of the CDR3 is TGTGCCAGCAGTTTATTCGATGGGCGCAATGAGCAGTTCTTC.

This clone was observed a single time. V is TRBV15 and J is TRBJ2-3, with a weak D call TRBD2 (5 bases). CDR1 and CDR2 from the germline V gene are LNHNV and YYDKDF (reference sequence). The CDR3 is 15 amino acids. V lost 0 bases, J lost 6 bases, and 13 bases lay in between. CDR3 nucleotide sequence: TGTGCCACCAGCAGAGATGGCGGACTTTGGGATACGCAGTATTTT. It encodes CATSRDGGLWDTQYF. Drawing the rest from reference TRBV15 and TRBJ2-3, the complete variable domain is DAMVIQNPRYQVTQFGKPVTLSCSQTLNHNVMYWYQQKSSQAPKLLFHYYDKDFNNEADTPDNFQSRRPNTSFCFLDIRSPGLGDTAMYLCATSRDGGLWDTQYFGPGTRLTVL.

The chain uses TRBV2 and TRBJ2-3, with a tentative D call TRBD2 (6 bases). The CDR3 length is 14 residues. From germline, CDR1 is SNHLY and CDR2 FYNNEI. V was trimmed by 4 bases and J by 4 bases, leaving 12 bases between them. The chain's CDR3 is CASSGRRAPDTQYF. CDR3 coding DNA: TGTGCCAGCAGTGGGAGGAGGGCCCCAGATACGCAGTATTTT. Filled out from reference TRBV2 and TRBJ2-3, the complete variable domain reads EPEVTQTPSHQVTQMGQEVILRCVPISNHLYFYWYRQILGQKVEFLVSFYNNEISEKSEIFDDQFSVERPDGSNFTLKIRSTKLEDSAMYFCASSGRRAPDTQYFGPGTRLTVL.

This clone was seen just once. This chain links TRBV28 with TRBJ2-7, with a weak D call TRBD2 (5 bases). The CDR3 covers 14 residues. Trimming removed 3 bases from V and 4 bases from J, with 13 bases in between. Germline lookup yields CDR1 MDHEN and CDR2 SYDVKM. CDR3 region: CASSFADSSYEQYF. CDR3 coding DNA: TGTGCCAGCAGTTTCGCGGACTCTTCTTACGAGCAGTACTTC.

V gene TRBV5-1 combines with J gene TRBJ1-2; 8 nucleotides match TRBD1. This CDR3 is built from 14 residues. With 1 base clipped from V and 10 bases from J, the junction kept 9 bases outside the gene matches. Per the germline V gene, CDR1 is SGHRS and CDR2 is YFSETQ. The CDR3 coding sequence is TGCGCCAGCAGCTTGATCCCGGACAGGGAGGACTACACCTTC. This codes for CASSLIPDREDYTF.

This clone was seen a few times. The CDR3 here is CASSFGQGTYNEQFF. The CDR3 DNA follows: TGTGCCAGCAGCTTTGGACAGGGGACCTACAATGAGCAGTTCTTC. The gene calls are TRBV11-2 and TRBJ2-1; 9 bases agree with TRBD1. Germline CDR1 SGHAT, CDR2 FQNNGV. There are 15 residues in the CDR3. After removal of 3 bases from V and 2 bases from J, the junction contained 2 bases not matched to a gene.

The chain is built from TRBV4-1 and TRBJ1-5; 8 bases map to TRBD1. V trimming: 6 bases; J trimming: 8 bases; junction bases outside the gene matches: 12. This CDR3 spans 15 amino acids. Germline CDR1 and CDR2: MGHRA and YSYEKL. The chain's CDR3 is CASSPTTGEVKPQHF. CDR3 nucleotide sequence: TGCGCCAGCAGTCCAACGACAGGGGAGGTTAAGCCCCAGCATTTT.

V gene TRBV11-2 combines with J gene TRBJ2-1; 8 bases fit TRBD1. CDR1 and CDR2 (germline): SGHAT, FQNNGV. This CDR3 is built from 13 residues. The J segment lost 10 bases and the V segment lost 5 bases, leaving 7 bases of the junction unmatched. CDR3 residues: CASSHGQGPEQFF. In nucleotides, the CDR3 is TGTGCCAGCAGCCATGGACAGGGTCCCGAGCAGTTCTTC.

The J gene is TRBJ2-6, the V gene TRBV28; no reliable D call. The V and J ends lost 0 bases and 4 bases respectively, with 13 bases between them. This CDR3 contains 17 residues. CDR1 is MDHEN and CDR2 is SYDVKM in the germline V gene. The DNA of the CDR3 is TGTGCCAGCAGTTTATGGTATCAGCCCGAGGGGGCCAACGTCCTGACTTTC. Translated, it gives CASSLWYQPEGANVLTF.

Only a few counts were recorded for this clone. The chain has TRBV4-2 and TRBJ2-7; D gene ambiguous. V was trimmed by 5 bases and J by 1 base, leaving 9 bases between them. The CDR3 totals 13 residues. The germline V gene encodes CDR1 LGHNA and CDR2 YNFKEQ. The CDR3 region has the DNA TGTGCCAGCAGCTTAGGCCAATCCTACGAGCAGTACTTC. Translating it yields CASSLGQSYEQYF.

This chain links TRBV6-6 with TRBJ2-1; maybe TRBD2 (6 bases). Trimming shortened V by 2 bases and J by 4 bases, and 9 bases separated the two germline ends. The length of the CDR3 is 14 residues. Germline CDR1 reads MNHNY; CDR2 reads SVGAGI (reference sequence). The CDR3 coding sequence is TGTGCCAGCAGTTACGGCGGGATGTACAATGAGCAGTTCTTC. Translated: CASSYGGMYNEQFF.

This clone was observed once. The chain couples TRBV4-3 to TRBJ1-3; possibly TRBD1 for D (5 bases). Germline V gives CDR1 LGHNA, CDR2 YSLEER. Trimming left V 0 bases short and J 7 bases short, with 13 bases between. The CDR3 runs to 15 residues. The CDR3 coding sequence is TGCGCCAGCAGCCAAGAGGGGACCGTCGGGAACACCATATATTTT. It is translated as CASSQEGTVGNTIYF.

The chain employs TRBV5-6 and TRBJ2-6; D not resolved. Trimming removed 4 bases at V and 2 bases at J, with 10 bases between. Germline loops: CDR1 SGHDT, CDR2 YYEEEE. The CDR3 contains 15 residues. The CDR3 region has the DNA TGTGCCAGCAGCCCCCCCGTTACTGGGGCCAACGTCCTGACTTTC. It translates to CASSPPVTGANVLTF. Full variable domain (outside the CDR3, taken from reference TRBV5-6 and TRBJ2-6): DAGVTQSPTHLIKTRGQQVTLRCSPKSGHDTVSWYQQALGQGPQFIFQYYEEEERQRGNFPDRFSGHQFPNYSSELNVNALLLGDSALYLCASSPPVTGANVLTFGAGSRLTVL.

A word on this clone: One junction end does not reproduce the germline sequence, and a read error may be involved. The chain employs TRBV6-5 and TRBJ2-3, with TRBD2 matching 7 bases. Per germline, CDR1 MNHEY and CDR2 SVGAGI. CDR3 length: 15 residues. CDR3: CASSHSSGLTDTQYF. CDR3 in DNA: TGTGCCAGCAGTCACTCTAGCGGCCTCACAGATACGCAGTATTTT.

CDR3 amino acids: CASSRNENPSSYNEQFF. CDR3 coding DNA: TGTGCCAGCAGTCGCAACGAGAACCCTAGCTCCTACAATGAGCAGTTCTTC. This rearrangement joins TRBV27 to TRBJ2-1; D gene uncertain. The V end was cut by 5 bases, the J end by 0 bases, with 17 bases between. Germline loops: CDR1 MNHEY, CDR2 SMNVEV (reference sequence). The CDR3 consists of 17 residues.

The rearrangement joins TRBV2 to TRBJ1-4; TRBD1 agrees at 8 bases. CDR3 size: 14 residues. Losses at the gene ends were 6 bases for V and 3 bases for J; bases not matched to a gene: 3. Germline assignment: CDR1 SNHLY and CDR2 FYNNEI. The DNA for the CDR3 is TGTGCCAGCAGCGACAGGGGATCTAATGAAAAACTGTTTTTT. Residues: CASSDRGSNEKLFF. The full variable domain, completed using reference TRBV2 and TRBJ1-4, is EPEVTQTPSHQVTQMGQEVILRCVPISNHLYFYWYRQILGQKVEFLVSFYNNEISEKSEIFDDQFSVERPDGSNFTLKIRSTKLEDSAMYFCASSDRGSNEKLFFGSGTQLSVL.

This clone was detected only once. The rearrangement joins TRBV27 to TRBJ2-6, with a tentative D call TRBD2 (6 bases). The CDR3 covers 17 residues. Between the trimmed V and J ends, which lost 6 bases and 0 bases, there was a span of 15 bases. Germline V lookup: CDR1 MNHEY, CDR2 SMNVEV (reference sequence). The CDR3 nucleotides read TGTGCCAGCAGCTCCGGGACTGGCAGCTCTGGGGCCAACGTCCTGACTTTC. Its translation: CASSSGTGSSGANVLTF.

The CDR3 nucleotides read TGTGCCAGCGCCGGACAGGGTAGCTCTGGAAACACCATATATTTT. Translation: CASAGQGSSGNTIYF. The V and J genes are TRBV27 and TRBJ1-3, with 8 positions matching TRBD1. Trimming took 8 bases from V and 0 from J; bases not matched to a gene: 6. The CDR3 is 15 residues long. Germline V gene data show CDR1 as MNHEY and CDR2 as SMNVEV (reference sequence).

This chain links TRBV7-8 with TRBJ2-7; 9 nucleotides line up with TRBD2. The CDR3 runs to 13 residues. CDR1 and CDR2 (germline): SGHVS, FQNEAQ. Losses at the gene ends were 10 bases for V and 12 bases for J; bases not matched to a gene: 16. CDR3 protein: CATEGAASGNRYF. In DNA form, the CDR3 reads TGTGCCACCGAAGGAGCGGCTAGCGGGAATCGGTACTTC.

In this sample, this clone turned up once. V usage is TRBV2 and J usage is TRBJ2-5; D is perhaps TRBD1 (5 bases). The CDR3 is 12 residues long. Germline V lookup: CDR1 SNHLY, CDR2 FYNNEI. V was cut by 6 bases and J by 4 bases, with 9 bases left in between. CDR3 region: CASRGLGETQYF. The CDR3 DNA is TGTGCCAGCAGGGGGCTCGGAGAGACCCAGTACTTC.